This is a list of T cell receptor beta chains from one sample in a study of blood T cell repertoires in COVID-19. Data came from immunoSEQ multiplex PCR; TCRdb stores just in-frame clones and leaves some out. Among 45,000 to 50,000 clones listed, roughly four fifths were seen once. Sequencing was performed on peripheral blood. The receptors shown here come from a man in his sixties with active COVID-19. Each CDR3 is given with its conserved first and last residue. D genes are given only for firm matches. Expanded clones are given a class, and other clones once, few, many or no size at all.

j_gene: TRBJ2-3
abundance: -
v_gene: TRBV9
d_gene: TRBD2
CDR3aa: CASSVGLAGGTDTQYF
CDR3nt: TGTGCCAGCAGCGTCGGACTAGCGGGAGGCACAGATACGCAGTATTTT

j_gene: TRBJ1-3
abundance: once
v_gene: TRBV14
d_gene: -
CDR3aa: CASSQARRGDTIYF
CDR3nt: TGTGCCAGCAGCCAAGCCAGGAGGGGAGACACCATATATTTT

j_gene: TRBJ2-5
abundance: once
v_gene: TRBV13
d_gene: -
CDR3aa: CASSHSQAVQETQYF
CDR3nt: TGTGCCAGCAGCCACAGTCAAGCGGTCCAAGAGACCCAGTACTTC

j_gene: TRBJ2-3
abundance: -
v_gene: TRBV5-4
d_gene: TRBD2
CDR3aa: CASRNRLAGGQYF
CDR3nt: TGTGCCAGCCGCAATAGGTTGGCGGGGGGGCAGTATTTT

j_gene: TRBJ1-2
abundance: -
v_gene: TRBV28
d_gene: -
CDR3aa: CASSLRGRGGYTF
CDR3nt: TGTGCCAGCAGTTTGAGGGGCAGGGGTGGCTACACCTTC

j_gene: TRBJ1-1
abundance: -
v_gene: TRBV5-6
d_gene: TRBD1
CDR3aa: CASSLRGRWVTEAFF
CDR3nt: TGTGCCAGCAGCTTAAGGGGGCGTTGGGTCACTGAAGCTTTCTTT

j_gene: TRBJ2-7
abundance: -
v_gene: TRBV12-2
d_gene: -
CDR3aa: CASRLMGPYF
CDR3nt: TGTGCAAGTCGCTTGATGGGGCCGTACTTC

j_gene: TRBJ1-5
abundance: -
v_gene: TRBV28
d_gene: -
CDR3aa: CASNSGGASNQPQHF
CDR3nt: TGTGCCAGCAATTCGGGGGGGGCGAGCAATCAGCCCCAGCATTTT

j_gene: TRBJ1-6
abundance: -
v_gene: TRBV6-5
d_gene: -
CDR3aa: CASSLTGPGTPLHF
CDR3nt: TGTGCCAGCAGCCTAACAGGGCCCGGGACACCCCTCCACTTT

j_gene: TRBJ2-1
abundance: -
v_gene: TRBV19
d_gene: -
CDR3aa: CASSILSRQQNEQFF
CDR3nt: TGTGCCAGTAGTATCCTCTCCAGACAGCAAAATGAGCAGTTCTTC

j_gene: TRBJ2-2
abundance: -
v_gene: TRBV29-1
d_gene: -
CDR3aa: CSAFLTSYVGELFF
CDR3nt: TGCAGCGCTTTTTTAACTAGCTATGTCGGGGAGCTGTTTTTT

j_gene: TRBJ2-1
abundance: -
v_gene: TRBV13
d_gene: TRBD2
CDR3aa: CASSSQLAGGPNNEQFF
CDR3nt: TGTGCCAGCAGCTCCCAACTAGCGGGGGGGCCAAACAATGAGCAGTTCTTC

j_gene: TRBJ2-7
abundance: -
v_gene: TRBV2
d_gene: -
CDR3aa: CASSAFAIEQYF
CDR3nt: TGTGCCAGCAGTGCCTTTGCGATCGAGCAGTACTTC

j_gene: TRBJ1-1
abundance: -
v_gene: TRBV9
d_gene: TRBD1
CDR3aa: CASSISTGDTEAFF
CDR3nt: TGTGCCAGCAGCATTTCGACAGGGGACACTGAAGCTTTCTTT

j_gene: TRBJ2-1
abundance: -
v_gene: TRBV7-3
d_gene: -
CDR3aa: CASSLMTTSEQFF
CDR3nt: TGTGCCAGCAGCTTAATGACTACGAGTGAGCAGTTCTTC

j_gene: TRBJ2-2
abundance: -
v_gene: TRBV7-2
d_gene: -
CDR3aa: CASSSRPTGELFF
CDR3nt: TGTGCCAGCAGCTCTAGGCCCACCGGGGAGCTGTTTTTT

j_gene: TRBJ2-1
abundance: once
v_gene: TRBV10-3
d_gene: -
CDR3aa: CAINNGISSSYEQFF
CDR3nt: TGTGCCATCAACAACGGGATCTCATCATCATATGAGCAGTTCTTC

j_gene: TRBJ2-1
abundance: -
v_gene: TRBV5-1
d_gene: -
CDR3aa: CASSFQGSSYNEQFF
CDR3nt: TGCGCCAGCAGCTTCCAGGGGAGCTCCTACAATGAGCAGTTCTTC

j_gene: TRBJ2-3
abundance: -
v_gene: TRBV4-3
d_gene: -
CDR3aa: CASSQVRAGADTQYF
CDR3nt: TGCGCCAGCAGCCAAGTTAGAGCGGGTGCAGATACGCAGTATTTT

j_gene: TRBJ2-3
abundance: -
v_gene: TRBV4-3
d_gene: TRBD2
CDR3aa: CASSQVPPGLAGYPSTDTQYF
CDR3nt: TGCGCCAGCAGCCAGGTACCCCCCGGGCTAGCGGGGTACCCTAGCACAGATACGCAGTATTTT

j_gene: TRBJ2-3
abundance: -
v_gene: TRBV7-9
d_gene: TRBD2
CDR3aa: CASSQGGLAGGTDTQYF
CDR3nt: TGTGCCAGCAGCCAAGGGGGACTAGCGGGAGGAACAGATACGCAGTATTTT

j_gene: TRBJ2-4
abundance: -
v_gene: TRBV4-1
d_gene: -
CDR3aa: CASSQDYGLAKNIQYF
CDR3nt: TGCGCCAGCAGCCAAGATTATGGGCTAGCCAAAAACATTCAGTACTTC

j_gene: TRBJ2-2
abundance: -
v_gene: TRBV19
d_gene: TRBD1
CDR3aa: CASIQGARTGELFF
CDR3nt: TGTGCCTCCATCCAGGGGGCGCGCACCGGGGAGCTGTTTTTT

j_gene: TRBJ1-5
abundance: once
v_gene: TRBV11-2
d_gene: -
CDR3aa: CASSLDPGQPQHF
CDR3nt: TGTGCCAGCAGCTTAGATCCCGGGCAGCCCCAGCATTTT

j_gene: TRBJ2-3
abundance: -
v_gene: TRBV7-3
d_gene: -
CDR3aa: CASSPVVGDTQYF
CDR3nt: TGTGCCAGCAGCCCAGTTGTTGGAGATACGCAGTATTTT

j_gene: TRBJ2-1
abundance: -
v_gene: TRBV5-4
d_gene: -
CDR3aa: CASSLGGSVPQYNEQFF
CDR3nt: TGTGCCAGCAGCTTGGGTGGTAGCGTCCCACAGTACAATGAGCAGTTCTTC

j_gene: TRBJ1-1
abundance: few
v_gene: TRBV9
d_gene: -
CDR3aa: CASSSRSGGLKNTEAFF
CDR3nt: TGTGCCAGCAGCTCCCGGTCGGGGGGGCTAAAAAACACTGAAGCTTTCTTT

j_gene: TRBJ2-7
abundance: -
v_gene: TRBV18
d_gene: TRBD2
CDR3aa: CASSPGLAGGPSYEQYF
CDR3nt: TGTGCCAGCTCACCGGGACTAGCGGGAGGGCCCTCCTACGAGCAGTACTTC

j_gene: TRBJ2-7
abundance: -
v_gene: TRBV5-1
d_gene: TRBD2
CDR3aa: CASSLGPGTTTYEQYF
CDR3nt: TGCGCCAGCAGCTTGGGGCCCGGGACTACCACGTACGAGCAGTACTTC

j_gene: TRBJ2-2
abundance: -
v_gene: TRBV6-2/TRBV6-3
d_gene: -
CDR3aa: CASSAQTPPNTGELFF
CDR3nt: TGTGCCAGCAGCGCTCAGACTCCTCCGAACACCGGGGAGCTGTTTTTT

j_gene: TRBJ1-5
abundance: -
v_gene: TRBV7-8
d_gene: TRBD1
CDR3aa: CASSGQGAGQPQHF
CDR3nt: TGTGCCAGCAGCGGACAGGGGGCCGGACAGCCCCAGCATTTT

j_gene: TRBJ2-5
abundance: once
v_gene: TRBV28
d_gene: -
CDR3aa: CASSFYGNRETQYF
CDR3nt: TGTGCCAGCAGTTTCTATGGTAATCGGGAGACCCAGTACTTC

j_gene: TRBJ2-3
abundance: once
v_gene: TRBV5-1
d_gene: TRBD2
CDR3aa: CASSLGGLAGADTQYF
CDR3nt: TGCGCCAGCAGCTTGGGTGGACTAGCGGGAGCGGATACGCAGTATTTT

j_gene: TRBJ2-3
abundance: -
v_gene: TRBV7-9
d_gene: TRBD2
CDR3aa: CASSLGGGAADTQYF
CDR3nt: TGTGCCAGCAGCTTAGGCGGGGGGGCGGCAGATACGCAGTATTTT

j_gene: TRBJ2-5
abundance: -
v_gene: TRBV2
d_gene: TRBD1
CDR3aa: CASSDFGQGQYF
CDR3nt: TGTGCCAGCAGTGATTTCGGACAGGGTCAGTACTTC

j_gene: TRBJ2-5
abundance: once
v_gene: TRBV28
d_gene: TRBD2
CDR3aa: CAIRGGHQETQYF
CDR3nt: TGTGCCATTCGGGGGGGGCACCAAGAGACCCAGTACTTC

j_gene: TRBJ2-1
abundance: -
v_gene: TRBV2
d_gene: -
CDR3aa: CASSVIGGYEQFF
CDR3nt: TGTGCCAGCAGCGTTATTGGGGGGTATGAGCAGTTCTTC

j_gene: TRBJ1-1
abundance: few
v_gene: TRBV30
d_gene: TRBD1
CDR3aa: CAWAGGTNTEAFF
CDR3nt: TGTGCCTGGGCAGGGGGCACGAACACTGAAGCTTTCTTT

j_gene: TRBJ2-7
abundance: -
v_gene: TRBV2
d_gene: TRBD2
CDR3aa: CASRKRGASYEQYF
CDR3nt: TGTGCCAGCAGGAAGCGGGGTGCCTCCTACGAGCAGTACTTC

j_gene: TRBJ1-4
abundance: -
v_gene: TRBV21-1
d_gene: -
CDR3aa: CASSTSRVEEDEKLFF
CDR3nt: TGTGCCAGCAGCACCTCTCGCGTTGAAGAGGATGAAAAACTGTTTTTT

j_gene: TRBJ1-6
abundance: -
v_gene: TRBV28
d_gene: -
CDR3aa: CASSTHRETGSYNSPLHF
CDR3nt: TGTGCCAGCAGCACTCACAGGGAGACGGGCTCCTATAATTCACCCCTCCACTTT

j_gene: TRBJ2-7
abundance: few
v_gene: TRBV27
d_gene: -
CDR3aa: CASSRIPTSEQYF
CDR3nt: TGTGCCAGCAGTCGAATCCCAACGAGTGAGCAGTACTTC

j_gene: TRBJ2-5
abundance: -
v_gene: TRBV7-6
d_gene: -
CDR3aa: CASSLGLAQETQYF
CDR3nt: TGTGCCAGCAGCTTAGGGCTAGCACAAGAGACCCAGTACTTC

j_gene: TRBJ2-2
abundance: -
v_gene: TRBV29-1
d_gene: TRBD2
CDR3aa: CSVGLRTGELFF
CDR3nt: TGCAGCGTGGGACTAAGGACCGGGGAGCTGTTTTTT

j_gene: TRBJ2-3
abundance: medium-sized
v_gene: TRBV7-3
d_gene: TRBD2
CDR3aa: CASSLTGSGGSSTDTQYF
CDR3nt: TGTGCCAGCAGCTTAACGGGTAGCGGGGGGAGCAGCACAGATACGCAGTATTTT

j_gene: TRBJ1-2
abundance: once
v_gene: TRBV6-5
d_gene: TRBD1
CDR3aa: CASSRTGGDYGYTF
CDR3nt: TGTGCCAGCAGTAGGACAGGGGGAGACTATGGCTACACCTTC